Shown below are 30 T cell receptor beta chains from a single sample sequenced in a study of T cell changes during pregnancy in multiple sclerosis. Assay: immunoSEQ multiplex PCR; the TCRdb copy retains only in-frame clones and omits some. The repertoire holds 50,000 to 65,000 clones, approximately 90% seen once, with approximately 0.4% in the top ten. The input for sequencing was CD4+ T cells from peripheral blood mononuclear cells, taken in the third trimester of pregnancy. All receptors come from a female donor with multiple sclerosis, enrolled in a pregnancy study.

This chain connects TRBV29-1 to TRBJ2-6, with D possibly being TRBD1 (5 bases). Germline V gives CDR1 SQVTM, CDR2 ANQGSEA. There are 14 residues in the CDR3. The germline V and J ends were trimmed by 6 bases and 0 bases, with 9 bases remaining between them. CDR3 loop: CSVKDNSGANVLTF. The CDR3 DNA reads TGCAGCGTCAAGGACAACTCTGGGGCCAACGTCCTGACTTTC.

The rearrangement joins TRBV5-6 to TRBJ1-1, with 7 bases aligning to TRBD1. The CDR3 consists of 12 residues. The germline V gene has CDR1 SGHDT and CDR2 YYEEEE. V trimming: 0 bases; J trimming: 10 bases; junction bases outside the gene matches: 3. This CDR3 is CASSLGQGSAFF. CDR3 nucleotide sequence: TGTGCCAGCAGCTTGGGACAGGGCTCAGCTTTCTTT.

This chain uses TRBV6-5 with TRBJ2-5, with 11 bases aligning to TRBD2. TRBJ2-7 explains the end of the DNA better; the J call may be wrong. This CDR3 has 15 residues. Per germline, CDR1 MNHEY and CDR2 SVGAGI. Here the CDR3 reads CASTRGTSGSYEQYF. CDR3 DNA: TGTGCCAGCACCAGGGGGACTAGCGGAAGCTACGAGCAGTACTTC.

The chain combines TRBV6-1 with TRBJ2-2; possible D gene TRBD1, 5 bases. Germline V gene data show CDR1 as MNHNS and CDR2 as SASEGT. CDR3 length: 15 amino acids. Trimming removed 4 bases at V and 1 base at J, with 10 bases between. This chain's CDR3 is CASSVQGGNTGELFF. The CDR3 DNA is TGTGCCAGCAGTGTTCAGGGTGGGAACACCGGGGAGCTGTTTTTT.

The chain joins TRBV18 to TRBJ2-7; no reliable D call. Trimming stripped 3 bases from V and 3 bases from J, with 9 bases between. The CDR3 has 13 residues. From germline, CDR1 is KGHSH and CDR2 LQKENI. The CDR3 here is CASSPASDYEQYF. The CDR3, as DNA: TGTGCCAGCTCACCCGCTAGTGACTACGAGCAGTACTTC.

This chain links TRBV5-1 with TRBJ1-6, with D possibly being TRBD1 (5 bases). Germline V gene lookup returns CDR1 SGHRS and CDR2 YFSETQ. Trimming removed 4 bases from V and 10 bases from J, with 15 bases in between. The CDR3 runs to 14 residues. In DNA, the CDR3 is TGCGCCAGCAGCCGACAGACTCCCCGGTCACCCCTCCACTTT. This encodes CASSRQTPRSPLHF.

The V gene is TRBV2, the J gene TRBJ2-1, with D tentatively TRBD2 (5 bases). The CDR3 has 12 amino acids. The germline CDR1 and CDR2 sequences are SNHLY and FYNNEI. The germline V and J ends were trimmed by 6 bases and 5 bases, with 8 bases remaining between them. The CDR3 nucleotides read TGTGCCAGCAGAGGACTTAACAATGAGCAGTTCTTC. Protein sequence: CASRGLNNEQFF.

This chain uses TRBV19 with TRBJ2-7, with 9 bases lining up with TRBD1. The length of the CDR3 is 15 residues. Germline loops: CDR1 LNHDA, CDR2 SQIVND (reference sequence). V was clipped by 4 bases and J by 0 bases; unmatched bases: 4. This CDR3 is CASSRQGQGSYEQYF. The CDR3 bases are TGTGCCAGTAGTAGACAGGGACAGGGCTCCTACGAGCAGTACTTC.

The V call is TRBV9, the J call TRBJ1-2, with 8 positions matching TRBD1. Losses at the gene ends were 2 bases for V and 3 bases for J; bases not matched to a gene: 0. The CDR3 sequence is 13 residues long. Germline V lookup: CDR1 SGDLS, CDR2 YYNGEE. The CDR3 region has the DNA TGTGCCAGCAGCGTGGGACAGGACTATGGCTACACCTTC. Encoded protein: CASSVGQDYGYTF.

The rearrangement links TRBV2 to TRBJ2-2, with D possibly being TRBD1 (6 bases). Trimming cost V 1 base and J 7 bases, with 13 bases left between them. This CDR3 contains 15 residues. Germline V CDR1 and CDR2: SNHLY, FYNNEI. The CDR3 bases are TGTGCCAGCAGTGAAGACAGGGCTGTTCGCGGGGAGCTGTTTTTT. Its translation is CASSEDRAVRGELFF.

The rearrangement links TRBV5-5 to TRBJ1-4; the D gene is possibly TRBD1 (5 bases). CDR1 and CDR2 (germline): SGHKS, YYEKEE (reference sequence). Trimming left V 2 bases short and J 8 bases short, with 16 bases between. The length of the CDR3 is 15 residues. CDR3 nucleotide sequence: TGTGCCAGCAGCTTCATGCAGGGAAGGGAAGAAAAACTGTTTTTT. Encoded protein: CASSFMQGREEKLFF.

V usage is TRBV18 and J usage is TRBJ1-1; 7 bases agree with TRBD1. This CDR3 has 15 amino acids. Losses at the gene ends were 3 bases for V and 4 bases for J; bases not matched to a gene: 8. Germline V gene data show CDR1 as KGHSH and CDR2 as LQKENI. In DNA, the CDR3 is TGTGCCAGCTCACCCTACAGGGGTTCGGTCACTGAAGCTTTCTTT. Encoded protein: CASSPYRGSVTEAFF. Full variable domain (remainder filled in from reference TRBV18 and TRBJ1-1): NAGVMQNPRHLVRRRGQEARLRCSPMKGHSHVYWYRQLPEEGLKFMVYLQKENIIDESGMPKERFSAEFPKEGPSILRIQQVVRGDSAAYFCASSPYRGSVTEAFFGQGTRLTVV.

This sequence joins TRBV5-5 and TRBJ2-1, with 9 bases aligning to TRBD1. V lost 7 bases and J lost 7; bases outside the gene matches: 9. Per the germline V gene, CDR1 is SGHKS and CDR2 is YYEKEE (reference sequence). The CDR3 runs to 14 residues. The CDR3 loop is CASLNTQGANEQFF. DNA for the CDR3: TGTGCCAGCCTCAATACACAGGGGGCAAATGAGCAGTTCTTC.

This chain links TRBV18 with TRBJ1-1, with 12 bases fitting TRBD1. This CDR3 region has 16 residues. Germline-derived CDR1 and CDR2 are KGHSH and LQKENI. With 3 bases clipped from V and 0 bases from J, the junction kept 2 bases outside the gene matches. This CDR3 reads CASSPGQGALNTEAFF. As DNA, the CDR3 is TGTGCCAGCTCACCGGGACAGGGGGCCTTGAACACTGAAGCTTTCTTT.

The chain employs TRBV13 and TRBJ2-7, with a tentative D call TRBD1 (5 bases). V lost 5 bases and J 3 bases, leaving 26 bases between the germline ends. The CDR3 runs to 18 residues. The germline gives CDR1 PRHDT, CDR2 FYEKMQ (reference sequence). The CDR3 nucleotides read TGTGCCAGCAGCGCTGCTCAGGCTTCCCAGGGTCCCCACTACGAGCAGTACTTC. Translating it yields CASSAAQASQGPHYEQYF.

The chain is built from TRBV7-8 and TRBJ1-2; weak D call: TRBD1 (6 bases). This CDR3 is built from 14 residues. Between the trimmed V and J ends, which lost 5 bases and 7 bases, there was a span of 17 bases. In germline, CDR1 is SGHVS, CDR2 FQNEAQ. The CDR3 reads CASSPQGGGGGYTF. CDR3 DNA: TGTGCCAGCAGCCCCCAAGGGGGTGGGGGTGGCTACACCTTC.

The chain joins TRBV9 to TRBJ1-1, with a tentative D call TRBD1 (6 bases). The CDR3 contains 18 residues. V dropped 3 bases and J dropped 3 bases, with 24 bases sitting between them. Germline assignment: CDR1 SGDLS and CDR2 YYNGEE. The CDR3 is CASSAREGTKRGDTEAFF. Written as DNA, the CDR3 is TGTGCCAGCAGCGCCCGGGAGGGGACAAAGAGGGGTGACACTGAAGCTTTCTTT.

V gene TRBV5-1 combines with J gene TRBJ2-2, with 9 bases lining up with TRBD1. The J segment lost 1 base and the V segment lost 2 bases, leaving 6 bases of the junction unmatched. The germline CDR1 and CDR2 sequences are SGHRS and YFSETQ. This CDR3 comprises 17 residues. In nucleotides, the CDR3 is TGCGCCAGCAGCTTCAATACGGGACAGGGGAACACCGGGGAGCTGTTTTTT. This translates into CASSFNTGQGNTGELFF.

This clone showed up just once. The chain uses TRBV7-7 and TRBJ2-5, with D perhaps matching TRBD1 (5 bases). The V gene lost 2 bases and the J gene lost 1 base, with 17 bases spanning the gap. Germline V gives CDR1 SSHAT, CDR2 FNYEAQ (reference sequence). CDR3 length: 17 amino acids. The chain's CDR3 is CASSLLGSGAAQETQYF. The CDR3 nucleotides read TGTGCCAGCAGCTTATTAGGTTCTGGGGCCGCCCAAGAGACCCAGTACTTC.

The chain is built from TRBV28 and TRBJ2-7; possible D gene TRBD2, 6 bases. The CDR3 totals 16 residues. Trimming cost V 2 bases and J 4 bases, with 18 bases left between them. Germline CDR1 and CDR2: MDHEN and SYDVKM. The CDR3 region has the DNA TGTGCCAGCAGTTTAGGGCGGGAACTTATCAAATACGAGCAGTACTTC. It is translated as CASSLGRELIKYEQYF.

This chain connects TRBV6-1 to TRBJ2-3, with D uncertain. Germline CDR1 is MNHNS and CDR2 is SASEGT. Trimming left V 6 bases short and J 4 bases short, with 5 bases between. The CDR3 extends over 11 amino acids. CDR3 nucleotide sequence: TGTGCCAGCAGCCCAGCAGATACGCAGTATTTT. The encoded protein is CASSPADTQYF.

This rearrangement joins TRBV30 to TRBJ1-4, with D possibly being TRBD1 (5 bases). V dropped 5 bases and J dropped 0 bases, with 7 bases sitting between them. This CDR3 has 13 residues. Germline CDR1 reads GTSNPN; CDR2 reads SVGIG (reference sequence). The chain's CDR3 is CAWGASTNEKLFF. The CDR3 DNA sequence: TGTGCCTGGGGGGCCTCAACTAATGAAAAACTGTTTTTT.

V is TRBV27 and J is TRBJ1-5; tentative D call: TRBD1 (6 bases). CDR1 MNHEY and CDR2 SMNVEV come from the germline V gene (reference sequence). V gave up 0 bases and J gave up 9 bases, with 15 bases separating them. The CDR3 runs to 15 residues. The CDR3 DNA reads TGTGCCAGCAGTTTATCGGGGACACTCCGAGGGCCCCAGCATTTT. It encodes CASSLSGTLRGPQHF.

The chain combines TRBV7-9 with TRBJ2-7; D not resolved. V was cut by 4 bases and J by 3 bases, with 10 bases left in between. The germline gives CDR1 SEHNR, CDR2 FQNEAQ (reference sequence). This CDR3 comprises 13 residues. The CDR3 loop is CASSSRKLYEQYF. In DNA form, the CDR3 reads TGTGCCAGCAGCTCCCGCAAACTCTACGAGCAGTACTTC.

J is TRBJ2-5 and V is TRBV6-1, with D possibly matching TRBD2 (6 bases). The germline V gene has CDR1 MNHNS and CDR2 SASEGT. V dropped 2 bases and J dropped 7 bases, with 14 bases sitting between them. The CDR3 contains 14 residues. The CDR3 is CASSENGSRATQYF. DNA of the CDR3: TGTGCCAGCAGTGAAAACGGGAGTAGGGCGACCCAGTACTTC.

The rearrangement joins TRBV11-2 to TRBJ2-7, with a possible D match to TRBD2 (5 bases). There are 14 residues in the CDR3. V lost 4 bases to trimming and J lost 6 bases, with 16 bases between them. Germline lookup yields CDR1 SGHAT and CDR2 FQNNGV. CDR3 coding DNA: TGTGCCAGCAGCTCCCCAACGGGGTACGCCGAGCAGTACTTC. This encodes CASSSPTGYAEQYF.

The chain carries TRBV2 and TRBJ1-3; 7 bases fit TRBD1. Trimming at V came to 7 bases and at J to 3 bases, leaving 9 bases not matched to a gene. Germline CDR1 SNHLY, CDR2 FYNNEI. This CDR3 comprises 15 residues. Here the CDR3 reads CASILNGQVGNTIYF. As DNA, the CDR3 is TGTGCCAGCATTCTTAATGGACAGGTTGGAAACACCATATATTTT.

This sequence joins TRBV5-1 and TRBJ2-3; D is unresolved. V was trimmed by 6 bases and J by 2 bases, leaving 16 bases between them. Germline V lookup: CDR1 SGHRS, CDR2 YFSETQ. CDR3 size: 15 residues. As DNA, the CDR3 is TGCGCCAGCACCAACCGCGACAAATACACAGATACGCAGTATTTT. This sequence encodes CASTNRDKYTDTQYF.

The chain has TRBV25-1 and TRBJ2-7, with 11 positions matching TRBD1. With V trimmed by 5 bases and J by 6 bases, 6 bases remained unmatched. The CDR3 has 14 residues. Germline loops: CDR1 MGHDK, CDR2 SYGVNS. The CDR3 reads CASSTWTGGIEQYF. The CDR3 DNA sequence: TGTGCCAGCAGTACGTGGACAGGGGGCATCGAGCAGTACTTC.

This chain uses TRBV5-1 with TRBJ1-1; TRBD1 is a possible D gene (5 bases). The CDR3 covers 17 residues. The V end lost 0 bases, the J end lost 6 bases, and 21 bases lay between the germline ends. Per germline, CDR1 SGHRS and CDR2 YFSETQ. The chain's CDR3 is CASSLGGVGREVAEAFF. The CDR3 coding sequence is TGCGCCAGCAGCTTGGGGGGCGTCGGCAGGGAGGTTGCTGAAGCTTTCTTT.